What follows are 8 T cell receptor beta chains derived from one specimen sequenced in a study of blood T cell repertoires in COVID-19. Only in-frame clones appear in the TCRdb table, and some are missing; sequencing was by immunoSEQ multiplex PCR. The sample shows fewer than 500,000 clones, around 87% of them seen only once. Source material: PBMCs or T cells enriched from blood (not recorded which). The receptors come from a woman aged 18-29 years who had recovered from COVID-19.

The chain recombines TRBV19 with TRBJ1-2; weak D call: TRBD1 (6 bases). Per the germline V gene, CDR1 is LNHDA and CDR2 is SQIVND (reference sequence). The CDR3 consists of 15 residues. Between the trimmed V and J ends, which lost 6 bases and 4 bases, there was a span of 18 bases. The CDR3 loop is CASRVQGHRTYGYTF. CDR3 bases: TGTGCCAGTAGAGTACAGGGCCACCGTACCTATGGCTACACCTTC.

This clone was observed a handful of times. The chain employs TRBV16 and TRBJ2-3; perhaps TRBD2 as D (6 bases). The CDR3 spans 16 residues. In germline, CDR1 is KGHSY, CDR2 FQNENV. Trimming took 0 bases from V and 1 from J, leaving 11 bases between them. The CDR3 DNA follows: TGTGCCAGCAGCCAATCGGGGGGACGAGGCACAGATACGCAGTATTTT. Its translation is CASSQSGGRGTDTQYF.

This rearrangement joins TRBV6-5 to TRBJ1-2, with TRBD1 matching 11 bases. The CDR3 is 14 residues long. Germline V lookup: CDR1 MNHEY, CDR2 SVGAGI. J gave up 6 bases and V 6 bases, and 6 bases lay outside the gene matches. CDR3 sequence: CASRDRGLSDGYTF. Here the CDR3 DNA reads TGTGCCAGCAGGGACAGGGGGCTTTCAGATGGCTACACCTTC.

This clone was picked up one time. J is TRBJ1-5 and V is TRBV28; D is unclear. This CDR3 region has 14 residues. The V end lost 1 base, the J end lost 0 bases, and 4 bases lay between the germline ends. Germline V lookup: CDR1 MDHEN, CDR2 SYDVKM. The CDR3 region has the DNA TGTGCCAGCAGTTTATCAGTTAGCAATCAGCCCCAGCATTTT. Encoded protein: CASSLSVSNQPQHF.

The chain has TRBV2 and TRBJ1-5; TRBD1 matches at 8 bases. The germline V gene encodes CDR1 SNHLY and CDR2 FYNNEI. The ends lost 9 bases at V and 4 bases at J; junction bases unmatched: 8. The CDR3 contains 14 residues. The chain's CDR3 is CASRGQGGNQPQHF. The CDR3 DNA reads TGTGCCAGTAGAGGACAGGGAGGGAATCAGCCCCAGCATTTT.

The gene calls are TRBV7-2 and TRBJ2-1, with D tentatively TRBD1 (6 bases). The CDR3 sequence is 18 residues long. With 5 bases removed from V and 7 bases from J, the gap between germline ends came to 27 bases. Germline loops: CDR1 SGHTA, CDR2 FQGNSA. The CDR3 loop reads CASSPRRGQRRNLNEQFF. The DNA of the CDR3 is TGTGCCAGCAGCCCCCGCAGGGGCCAGCGAAGGAATCTGAATGAGCAGTTCTTC.

The genes are TRBV27 and TRBJ1-4, with 8 bases identical to TRBD1. V gave up 6 bases and J gave up 1 base; unmatched junction bases: 4. The CDR3 sequence is 15 residues long. Germline CDR1 MNHEY, CDR2 SMNVEV (reference sequence). The CDR3 bases are TGTGCCAGCAGCCCTGACAGGGGAACTAATGAAAAACTGTTTTTT. Protein sequence: CASSPDRGTNEKLFF.

This clone was observed a few times. The V gene is TRBV28, the J gene TRBJ1-1; D is ambiguous. This CDR3 comprises 14 residues. Trimming removed 11 bases at V and 1 base at J, with 17 bases between. Germline CDR1 is MDHEN and CDR2 is SYDVKM. The CDR3 protein is CAGTSVGENTEAFF. CDR3 in DNA: TGTGCCGGCACGAGTGTGGGCGAGAACACTGAAGCTTTCTTT.